One sample yielded the 3 T cell receptor beta chains listed below, sequenced in a study of early T cells in non-severe SARS-CoV-2 infection. TCRdb recomputed calls from the 5' RACE reads with MiXCR, one row per CDR3 protein. The sample lists under 85,000 distinct CDR3 sequences, roughly 11% seen once, with 4.5% to 7% in the top ten. Sequenced here: whole blood, sampled at baseline. The receptors derive from an adult who was a healthcare worker with PCR-confirmed SARS-CoV-2 infection or an uninfected control (not recorded which).

This clonotype was seen once. This chain joins TRBV24-1 and TRBJ2-1; D tentatively reads TRBD1 or TRBD2 (5 bases each). The CDR3 is made up of 13 amino acids. CDR1 is KGHDR and CDR2 is SFDVKD in the germline V gene. Deletions cut 7 bases from V and 9 bases from J, with 15 bases between. The chain's CDR3 is CATSRDPAFEQFF. The CDR3 nucleotides read TGTGCCACCAGCCGGGACCCAGCCTTTGAGCAGTTCTTC.

This clonotype has a count of ten or more. This chain connects TRBV12-3 or TRBV12-4 to TRBJ2-5; 12 bases map to TRBD1. The CDR3 loop spans 15 amino acids. Trimming removed 7 bases from V and 5 bases from J; junction bases left unmatched: 8. CDR3 sequence reads: CASIPGTGGFETQYF. CDR3 coding DNA: TGTGCCAGCATTCCAGGGACAGGGGGCTTCGAGACCCAGTACTTC.

The chain carries TRBV20-1 and TRBJ1-5; D perhaps matches TRBD1 (5 bases). Germline assignment: CDR1 DFQATT and CDR2 SNEGSKA (reference sequence). Trimming cost V 0 bases and J 0 bases, with 12 bases left between them. CDR3 length equals 16 residues. The CDR3 region has the DNA TGCAGTGCTAGAGATTTAGGGGCCTATAGCAATCAGCCCCAGCATTTT. Amino acids: CSARDLGAYSNQPQHF.